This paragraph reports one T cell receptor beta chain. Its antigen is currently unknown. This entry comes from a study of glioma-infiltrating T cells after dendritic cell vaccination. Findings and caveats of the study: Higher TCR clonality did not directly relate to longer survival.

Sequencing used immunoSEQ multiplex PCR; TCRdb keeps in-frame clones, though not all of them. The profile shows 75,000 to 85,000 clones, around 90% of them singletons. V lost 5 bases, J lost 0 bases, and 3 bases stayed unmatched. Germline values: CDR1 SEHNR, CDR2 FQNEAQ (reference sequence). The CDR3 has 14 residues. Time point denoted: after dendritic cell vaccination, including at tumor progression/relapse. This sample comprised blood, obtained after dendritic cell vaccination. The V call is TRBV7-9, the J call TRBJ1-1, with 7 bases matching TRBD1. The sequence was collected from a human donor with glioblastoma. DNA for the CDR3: TGTGCCAGCAGCCCGGGACAGATGAACACTGAAGCTTTCTTT. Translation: CASSPGQMNTEAFF.